This T cell receptor (beta chain) is from a study of T-cell memory formation after mild COVID-19. General study points: CD4+ contracting clones lay mainly in CM and EM, CD8+ ones in EMRA. A balance of CD4 and CD8 characterized clones contracting day 15 to 85, whereas later expanders leaned CD4+.

The table lists this clonotype with a few counts. Its antigen is unknown. TCRdb itself ran the 5' RACE reads through MiXCR, one entry per CDR3 protein. This sample yields roughly 500,000 distinct CDR3 sequences, of which roughly 22% are seen a single time; around 12% belongs to the top ten. Germline V CDR1 and CDR2: SGHTA, FQGNSA. This CDR3 comprises 14 residues. V shed 0 bases and J shed 3 bases, with 6 bases lying between them. The V gene is TRBV7-2, the J gene TRBJ1-3; D gene uncertain. The specimen sequenced was PBMCs or a T cell subset sorted from them (not recorded which). This clonotype was obtained from an adult woman who had mild COVID-19 (a few samples of this study predate the infection). Cell type and time point are not known. The CDR3 here is CASSLAGFGNTIYF. The CDR3 DNA follows: TGTGCCAGCAGCTTAGCAGGGTTTGGAAACACCATATATTTT.